These 14 T cell receptor beta chains share one sample of origin, sequenced in a study of T cells in Graves' hyperthyroidism and ophthalmopathy. Amplified TCR beta CDR3 regions came from RNA transcripts. Primed by the HTBI set, a first-round RT-PCR was run on the TCR CDR3. TCRdb recomputed calls from the multiplex PCR reads with MiXCR, one row per CDR3 protein. Of under 750,000 distinct CDR3 sequences detected, around a sixth appear once; the ten largest clones hold roughly 17%. Sequencing used blood. The source is a woman between 50 and 59 years old with Graves' hyperthyroidism that later progressed to Graves' ophthalmopathy.

There are a few counts of this clonotype. V usage is TRBV5-5 and J usage is TRBJ1-2, with D uncertain. Germline V gene data show CDR1 as SGHKS and CDR2 as YYEKEE (reference sequence). V was trimmed by 4 bases and J by 0 bases, leaving 10 bases between them. The CDR3 is 14 amino acids. The CDR3 is CASSPGLTNYGYTF. CDR3 bases: TGTGCCAGCAGCCCAGGACTCACTAACTATGGCTACACCTTC.

This clonotype was recorded at least ten times. This chain connects TRBV5-1 to TRBJ2-7; D is unclear. Germline V CDR1 and CDR2: SGHRS, YFSETQ. Trimming shortened V by 2 bases and J by 5 bases, and 17 bases separated the two germline ends. The CDR3 has 15 amino acids. The CDR3 reads CASSLWSDGEDEQYF. CDR3 coding DNA: TGCGCCAGCAGCTTATGGAGTGACGGCGAAGACGAGCAGTACTTC. Combining the CDR3 with reference TRBV5-1 and TRBJ2-7 gives the whole variable domain KAGVTQTPRYLIKTRGQQVTLSCSPISGHRSVSWYQQTPGQGLQFLFEYFSETQRNKGNFPGRFSGRQFSNSRSEMNVSTLELGDSALYLCASSLWSDGEDEQYFGPGTRLTVT.

The DNA of the CDR3 is TGTGCCAGCAGCTTACTCGCTAGCGGGGGGTCTAACAATGAGCAGTTCTTC. It encodes CASSLLASGGSNNEQFF. The gene calls are TRBV7-9 and TRBJ2-1, with 11 bases fitting TRBD2. The length of the CDR3 is 17 residues. J lost 5 bases, V lost 2 bases, and 8 bases had no gene match. The V gene's germline CDR1 is SEHNR and CDR2 FQNEAQ (reference sequence).

In regard to this clonotype: This may come from a read error, since a much larger clone is one base off. The J gene is TRBJ1-2, the V gene TRBV6-5, with a possible D match to TRBD1 (6 bases). The CDR3 length is 16 residues. CDR1 and CDR2 (germline): MNHEY, SVGAGI. The CDR3 nucleotides read TGTACCAGCAGTTACAGCAGGGACACGTCGAACTATGGCTACACCTTC. It specifies CTSSYSRDTSNYGYTF.

The sample holds many counts of this clonotype. This rearrangement joins TRBV11-3 to TRBJ2-7; the D is unclear. From germline, CDR1 is SGHNT and CDR2 YENEEA. This CDR3 is built from 13 residues. V lost 0 bases and J 7 bases, leaving 10 bases between the germline ends. The DNA of the CDR3 is TGTGCCAGCAGCTTAGATGGCGTCAGAGAGCAGTACTTC. Residues: CASSLDGVREQYF. Supplemented by reference TRBV11-3 and TRBJ2-7, the full variable domain reads EAGVVQSPRYKIIEKKQPVAFWCNPISGHNTLYWYLQNLGQGPELLIRYENEEAVDDSQLPKDRFSAERLKGVDSTLKIQPAELGDSAVYLCASSLDGVREQYFGPGTRLTVT.

The genes are TRBV20-1 and TRBJ1-1; 8 bases are a match to TRBD1. Germline CDR1 is DFQATT and CDR2 is SNEGSKA (reference sequence). This CDR3 is 13 amino acids long. CDR3 coding DNA: TGCAGCGTACAGACAGGGGTGGTCACTGAAGCTTTCTTT. Protein sequence: CSVQTGVVTEAFF.

CDR3 bases: TGTGCCAGCAGCCATAGGCTCCCGGGACAGGGTTTTCCACCCCTCCACTTT. Its protein product is CASSHRLPGQGFPPLHF. The chain joins TRBV3-1 to TRBJ1-6; 9 nucleotides match TRBD1. V gave up 3 bases and J gave up 11 bases; unmatched junction bases: 14. The CDR3 extends over 17 amino acids. Germline lookup yields CDR1 LGHDT and CDR2 YNNKEL (reference sequence).

This clonotype was detected a few times. The chain employs TRBV4-1 and TRBJ1-1, with a tentative D call TRBD1 (5 bases). Germline V lookup: CDR1 MGHRA, CDR2 YSYEKL. V lost 8 bases, J lost 6 bases, and 13 bases lay in between. CDR3 size: 12 residues. In DNA form, the CDR3 reads TGCGCCAGCGAGGGACTGACTGCTGAAGCTTTCTTT. Its protein product is CASEGLTAEAFF.

The table lists this clonotype with a few counts. The chain has TRBV29-1 and TRBJ2-3, with D possibly TRBD1 on 5 matching bases. The CDR3 length is 15 residues. Germline assignment: CDR1 SQVTM and CDR2 ANQGSEA. V was shortened by 2 bases and J by 0 bases, with 12 bases between the two germline ends. CDR3 region: CSVEMGRVSTDTQYF. CDR3 bases: TGCAGCGTTGAAATGGGCAGGGTTAGCACAGATACGCAGTATTTT.

This clonotype occurred many times. CDR3 nucleotide sequence: TGTGCCAGCAGTAAAGGGCAGGGGGCTGAAGCTTTCTTT. Its protein is CASSKGQGAEAFF. The chain employs TRBV7-2 and TRBJ1-1; 7 nucleotides align to TRBD1. V lost 6 bases, J lost 6 bases, and 7 bases stayed unmatched. CDR1 and CDR2 (germline): SGHTA, FQGNSA. This CDR3 is 13 amino acids long.

The genes are TRBV18 and TRBJ2-1; TRBD1 agrees at 9 bases. CDR3 length: 14 residues. V lost 4 bases to trimming and J lost 8 bases; unmatched junction nucleotides: 6. CDR1 and CDR2 from the germline V gene are KGHSH and LQKENI. The CDR3 sequence: CASSQGTGLDEQFF. Here the CDR3 DNA reads TGTGCCAGCTCACAGGGGACAGGGTTGGATGAGCAGTTCTTC.

The CDR3 reads CASSHREQGENSPLHF. Here the CDR3 DNA reads TGTGCCAGCAGCCACAGAGAACAGGGTGAAAATTCACCCCTCCACTTT. This chain connects TRBV11-2 to TRBJ1-6; the D gene is possibly TRBD1 (6 bases). Germline CDR1 SGHAT, CDR2 FQNNGV. The CDR3 length is 16 residues. V lost 5 bases to trimming and J lost 7 bases, with 18 bases between them.

This rearrangement joins TRBV18 to TRBJ2-7; the match to TRBD2 covers 9 bases. This CDR3 region has 16 residues. The junction had 6 bases not matched to a gene; V was cut back by 0 bases and J by 3 bases. Germline V lookup: CDR1 KGHSH, CDR2 LQKENI. The DNA for the CDR3 is TGTGCCAGCTCACCACCGGGGCGGGGGGGTAACTACGAGCAGTACTTC. It encodes CASSPPGRGGNYEQYF. The variable domain in full, completed from reference TRBV18 and TRBJ2-7, reads NAGVMQNPRHLVRRRGQEARLRCSPMKGHSHVYWYRQLPEEGLKFMVYLQKENIIDESGMPKERFSAEFPKEGPSILRIQQVVRGDSAAYFCASSPPGRGGNYEQYFGPGTRLTVT.

V gene TRBV11-2 combines with J gene TRBJ1-1; no clear D. Per the germline V gene, CDR1 is SGHAT and CDR2 is FQNNGV. CDR3 length: 13 residues. The germline V and J ends were trimmed by 1 base and 9 bases, with 12 bases remaining between them. Written as DNA, the CDR3 is TGTGCCAGCAGCTTAGTCGAGGGTACCCAAGCTTTCTTT. It is translated as CASSLVEGTQAFF.